A single sample is the source of the 3 T cell receptor beta chains below, sequenced in a study of blood T cell repertoires in COVID-19. Clones were sequenced by immunoSEQ multiplex PCR, and TCRdb holds only the in-frame ones, with some missing. The sample lists about 190,000 clones; 88% were seen once. Sequencing was done on a sample of peripheral blood. These receptors originate from a woman aged 40 to 55 who had recovered from COVID-19.

The rearrangement joins TRBV27 to TRBJ2-5; 7 bases agree with TRBD1. The CDR3 is 14 residues long. Germline assignment: CDR1 MNHEY and CDR2 SMNVEV (reference sequence). V shed 3 bases and J 9 bases; nucleotides not matched to a gene: 10. In DNA form, the CDR3 reads TGTGCCAGCAGTTTCACAGGGGCGCCAGCGGCCCAGTACTTC. Translated: CASSFTGAPAAQYF.

The V gene is TRBV5-4, the J gene TRBJ1-4, with 7 bases matching TRBD1. The germline gives CDR1 SGHNT, CDR2 YYREEE (reference sequence). Trimming removed 4 bases from V and 4 bases from J; junction bases left unmatched: 7. The CDR3 runs 15 residues. The CDR3 loop reads CASSAQDRSNEKLFF. The CDR3 DNA reads as TGTGCCAGCAGCGCCCAGGACAGGAGTAATGAAAAACTGTTTTTT.

J is TRBJ1-5 and V is TRBV4-1; D gene ambiguous. Between the trimmed V and J ends, which lost 5 bases and 2 bases, there was a span of 13 bases. In germline, CDR1 is MGHRA, CDR2 YSYEKL. The CDR3 extends over 15 amino acids. As DNA, the CDR3 is TGCGCCAGCAGCGAAGGGAACAGTCGCAATCAGCCCCAGCATTTT. Amino acids: CASSEGNSRNQPQHF.